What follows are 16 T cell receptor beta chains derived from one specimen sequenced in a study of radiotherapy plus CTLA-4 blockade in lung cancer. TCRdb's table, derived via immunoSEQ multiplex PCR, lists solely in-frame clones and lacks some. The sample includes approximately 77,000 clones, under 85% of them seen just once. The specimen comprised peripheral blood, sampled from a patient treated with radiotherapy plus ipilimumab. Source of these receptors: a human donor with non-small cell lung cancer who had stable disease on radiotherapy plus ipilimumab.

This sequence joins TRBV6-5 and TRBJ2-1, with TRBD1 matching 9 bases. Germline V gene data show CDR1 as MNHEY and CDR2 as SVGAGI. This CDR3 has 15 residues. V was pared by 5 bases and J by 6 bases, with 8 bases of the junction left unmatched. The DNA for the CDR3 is TGTGCCAGCAGTACAGGGGGCGTAAGTCGCAATGAGCAGTTCTTC. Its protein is CASSTGGVSRNEQFF.

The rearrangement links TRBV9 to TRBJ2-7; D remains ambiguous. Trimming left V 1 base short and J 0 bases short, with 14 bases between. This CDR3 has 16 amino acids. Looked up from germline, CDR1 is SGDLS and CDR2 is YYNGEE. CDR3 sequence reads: CASSVRESVFSYEQYF. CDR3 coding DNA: TGTGCCAGCAGCGTAAGGGAATCGGTATTCTCCTACGAGCAGTACTTC.

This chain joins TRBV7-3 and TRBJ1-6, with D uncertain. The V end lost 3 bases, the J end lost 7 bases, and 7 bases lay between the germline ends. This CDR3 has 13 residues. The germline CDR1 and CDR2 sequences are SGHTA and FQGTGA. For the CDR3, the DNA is TGTGCCAGCAGCTTCACGGGGAATTCACCCCTCCACTTT. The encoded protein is CASSFTGNSPLHF. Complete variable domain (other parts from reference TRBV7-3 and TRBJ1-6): GAGVSQTPSNKVTEKGKYVELRCDPISGHTALYWYRQSLGQGPEFLIYFQGTGAADDSGLPNDRFFAVRPEGSVSTLKIQRTERGDSAVYLCASSFTGNSPLHFGNGTRLTVT.

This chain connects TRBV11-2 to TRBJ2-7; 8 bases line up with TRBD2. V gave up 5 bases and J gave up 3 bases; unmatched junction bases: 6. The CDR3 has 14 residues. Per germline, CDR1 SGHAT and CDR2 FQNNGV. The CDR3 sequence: CASSGGTSGYEQYF. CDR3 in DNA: TGTGCCAGCAGCGGGGGGACTAGTGGCTACGAGCAGTACTTC.

The CDR3 here is CASTTYGQGAGQPQHF. The CDR3 coding sequence is TGTGCCAGTACCACGTACGGACAGGGGGCAGGCCAGCCCCAGCATTTT. The rearrangement uses TRBV19 and TRBJ1-5, with 11 positions matching TRBD1. The CDR3 is made up of 16 amino acids. Germline V gene sequence: CDR1 LNHDA, CDR2 SQIVND (reference sequence). V shed 7 bases and J 7 bases; nucleotides not matched to a gene: 12.

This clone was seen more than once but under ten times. CDR3 region: CASTLNMKGRQTSTDTQYF. The DNA for the CDR3 is TGTGCCAGCACTTTAAATATGAAGGGGCGCCAAACTAGCACAGATACGCAGTATTTT. The chain recombines TRBV2 with TRBJ2-3; maybe TRBD1 (5 bases). Germline assignment: CDR1 SNHLY and CDR2 FYNNEI. The CDR3 loop spans 19 amino acids. Trimming cost V 7 bases and J 0 bases, with 26 bases left between them.

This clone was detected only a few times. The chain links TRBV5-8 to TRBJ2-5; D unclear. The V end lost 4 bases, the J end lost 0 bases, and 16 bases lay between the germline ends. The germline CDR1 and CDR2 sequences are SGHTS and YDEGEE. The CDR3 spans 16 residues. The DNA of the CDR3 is TGTGCCAGCAGCGCCGTGGGGAAAGTTAACCAAGAGACCCAGTACTTC. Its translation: CASSAVGKVNQETQYF.

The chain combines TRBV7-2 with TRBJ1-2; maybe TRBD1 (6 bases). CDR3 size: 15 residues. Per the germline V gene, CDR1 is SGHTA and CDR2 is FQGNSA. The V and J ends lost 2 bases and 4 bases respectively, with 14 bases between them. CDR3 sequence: CASSLSRGLGYGYTF. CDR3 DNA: TGTGCCAGCAGCTTATCCCGGGGGCTCGGCTATGGCTACACCTTC.

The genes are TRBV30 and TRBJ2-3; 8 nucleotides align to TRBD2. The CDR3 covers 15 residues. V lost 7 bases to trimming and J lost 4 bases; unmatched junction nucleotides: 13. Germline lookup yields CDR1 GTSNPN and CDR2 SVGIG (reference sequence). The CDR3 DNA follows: TGTGCCTTAACGCCGGGGGGGGCCGCCGCAGATACGCAGTATTTT. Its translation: CALTPGGAAADTQYF. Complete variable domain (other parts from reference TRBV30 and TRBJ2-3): SQTIHQWPATLVQPVGSPLSLECTVEGTSNPNLYWYRQAAGRGLQLLFYSVGIGQISSEVPQNLSASRPQDRQFILSSKKLLLSDSGFYLCALTPGGAAADTQYFGPGTRLTVL.

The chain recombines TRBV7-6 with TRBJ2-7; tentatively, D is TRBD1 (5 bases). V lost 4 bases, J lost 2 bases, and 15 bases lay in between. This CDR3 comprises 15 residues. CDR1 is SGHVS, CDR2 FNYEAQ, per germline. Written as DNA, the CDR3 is TGTGCCAGCAGCTCCCCTTCTACAGGAACCTACGAGCAGTACTTC. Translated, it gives CASSSPSTGTYEQYF.

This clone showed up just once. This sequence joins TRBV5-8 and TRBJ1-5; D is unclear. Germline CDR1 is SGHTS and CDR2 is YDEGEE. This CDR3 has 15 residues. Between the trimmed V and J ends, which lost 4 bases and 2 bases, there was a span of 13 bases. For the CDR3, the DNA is TGTGCCAGCAGCCTTGGATCTACCCGCAATCAGCCCCAGCATTTT. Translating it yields CASSLGSTRNQPQHF.

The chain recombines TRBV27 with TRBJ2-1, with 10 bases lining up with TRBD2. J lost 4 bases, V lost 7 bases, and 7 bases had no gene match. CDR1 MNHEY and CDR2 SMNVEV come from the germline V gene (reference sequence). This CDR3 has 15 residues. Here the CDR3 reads CASNRAGGDYNEQFF. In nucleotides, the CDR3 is TGTGCCAGCAATAGAGCGGGAGGGGATTACAATGAGCAGTTCTTC.

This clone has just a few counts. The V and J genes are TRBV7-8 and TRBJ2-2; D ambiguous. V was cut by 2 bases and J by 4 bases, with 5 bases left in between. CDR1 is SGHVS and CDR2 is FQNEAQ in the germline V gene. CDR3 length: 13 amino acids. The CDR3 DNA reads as TGTGCCAGCAGCTTACCGGGCACCGGGGAGCTGTTTTTT. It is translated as CASSLPGTGELFF. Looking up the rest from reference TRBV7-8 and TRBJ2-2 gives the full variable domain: GAGVSQSPRYKVAKRGQDVALRCDPISGHVSLFWYQQALGQGPEFLTYFQNEAQLDKSGLPSDRFFAERPEGSVSTLKIQRTQQEDSAVYLCASSLPGTGELFFGEGSRLTVL.

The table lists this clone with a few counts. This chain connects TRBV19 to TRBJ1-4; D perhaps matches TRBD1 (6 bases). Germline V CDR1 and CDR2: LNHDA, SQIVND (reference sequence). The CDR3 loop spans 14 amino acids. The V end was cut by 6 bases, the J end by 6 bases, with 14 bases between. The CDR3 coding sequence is TGTGCCAGTAGGGCCGACAGGCCGCATGAAAAACTGTTTTTT. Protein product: CASRADRPHEKLFF.

CDR3 residues: CASSSRLNTEAFF. The CDR3 bases are TGTGCCAGCAGCTCCCGACTGAACACTGAAGCTTTCTTT. The V gene is TRBV7-3, the J gene TRBJ1-1; no clear D. The CDR3 has 13 amino acids. The V end was cut by 4 bases, the J end by 0 bases, with 6 bases between. Germline V CDR1 and CDR2: SGHTA, FQGTGA.

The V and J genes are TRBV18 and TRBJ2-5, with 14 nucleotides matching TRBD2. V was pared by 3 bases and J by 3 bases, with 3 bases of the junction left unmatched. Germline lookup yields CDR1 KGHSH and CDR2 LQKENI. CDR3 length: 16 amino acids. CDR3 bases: TGTGCCAGCTCACCCGGACTAGCGGGGGGTGAAGAGACCCAGTACTTC. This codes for CASSPGLAGGEETQYF.